Each of the 27 T cell receptor beta chains below was sequenced from the same sample in a study of blood T cell repertoires in COVID-19. Profiled with immunoSEQ multiplex PCR; TCRdb holds only in-frame clones, not every one. Of 150,000 to 180,000 clones listed, approximately 86% are singletons. Material for sequencing was peripheral blood. The receptors come from a man aged 60 to 69 with COVID-19, enrolled during active disease.

The CDR3 region is CASGLVTTGEAFF. CDR3 DNA sequence: TGTGCTAGTGGTTTGGTAACGACTGGTGAAGCTTTCTTT. The chain combines TRBV12-5 with TRBJ1-1, with unresolved D. Germline-derived CDR1 and CDR2 are LGHNT and FRNRAP. There are 13 residues in the CDR3. Trimming left V 0 bases short and J 7 bases short, with 9 bases between.

This rearrangement joins TRBV27 to TRBJ1-2, with TRBD1 as a possible D gene (5 bases). The CDR3 consists of 13 residues. Germline V gives CDR1 MNHEY, CDR2 SMNVEV (reference sequence). Trimming removed 6 bases from V and 1 base from J, with 9 bases in between. CDR3 loop: CASSQGNNYGYTF. In nucleotides, the CDR3 is TGTGCCAGCAGCCAGGGAAATAACTATGGCTACACCTTC.

This CDR3 is CASSRPGSGTGGNEQYF. The CDR3 nucleotides are TGTGCCAGCAGCCGCCCTGGGTCCGGGACAGGGGGCAACGAGCAGTACTTC. The chain joins TRBV3-1 (or the pseudogene TRBV3-2) to TRBJ2-7; 12 bases fit TRBD1. Germline assignment: CDR1 LGHDT and CDR2 YNNKEL (reference sequence). V shed 4 bases and J 5 bases; nucleotides not matched to a gene: 12. The CDR3 totals 17 residues.

The rearrangement joins TRBV18 to TRBJ2-1; D gene uncertain. V dropped 3 bases and J dropped 5 bases, with 11 bases sitting between them. Germline V gene data show CDR1 as KGHSH and CDR2 as LQKENI. The length of the CDR3 is 14 residues. The CDR3 loop is CASSPRQADNEQFF. CDR3 coding DNA: TGTGCCAGCTCACCCAGACAAGCAGACAATGAGCAGTTCTTC.

The V gene is TRBV7-9, the J gene TRBJ2-1; 7 nucleotides agree with TRBD2. Germline V lookup: CDR1 SEHNR, CDR2 FQNEAQ (reference sequence). This CDR3 spans 15 amino acids. Germline trimming cut 5 bases from V and 2 bases from J; bases unmatched to any gene: 6. The chain's CDR3 is CASSPGLGPYNEQFF. The CDR3, as DNA: TGTGCCAGCAGCCCAGGACTAGGGCCCTACAATGAGCAGTTCTTC. The variable domain in full, completed from reference TRBV7-9 and TRBJ2-1, reads DTGVSQNPRHKITKRGQNVTFRCDPISEHNRLYWYRQTLGQGPEFLTYFQNEAQLEKSRLLSDRFSAERPKGSFSTLEIQRTEQGDSAMYLCASSPGLGPYNEQFFGPGTRLTVL.

This chain connects TRBV29-1 to TRBJ1-2; 9 bases agree with TRBD1. Germline lookup yields CDR1 SQVTM and CDR2 ANQGSEA. The CDR3 contains 14 residues. After removal of 6 bases from V and 4 bases from J, the junction contained 9 bases not matched to a gene. CDR3 sequence: CSVGGGQGPYGYTF. CDR3 in DNA: TGCAGCGTAGGAGGGGGACAGGGTCCCTATGGCTACACCTTC.

J is TRBJ1-2 and V is TRBV4-2; 9 nucleotides match TRBD1. V shed 3 bases and J 2 bases; nucleotides not matched to a gene: 10. In germline, CDR1 is LGHNA, CDR2 YNFKEQ. CDR3 length: 17 residues. This chain's CDR3 is CASSHGTGILLNYGYTF. In DNA, the CDR3 is TGTGCCAGCAGCCACGGGACAGGGATCCTCCTCAACTATGGCTACACCTTC.

This chain uses TRBV11-2 with TRBJ2-1, with D perhaps TRBD2 (7 bases). The germline V and J ends were trimmed by 5 bases and 3 bases, with 17 bases remaining between them. This CDR3 spans 16 amino acids. The germline V gene has CDR1 SGHAT and CDR2 FQNNGV. The CDR3 protein is CASSTPGGGYYNEQFF. The CDR3 coding sequence is TGTGCCAGCAGCACCCCGGGGGGCGGTTACTACAATGAGCAGTTCTTC.

This chain connects TRBV6-2 or TRBV6-3 to TRBJ2-3, with D tentatively TRBD2 (6 bases). The V and J ends lost 2 bases and 5 bases respectively, with 11 bases between them. The germline gives CDR1 MNHEY, CDR2 SVGEGT. The CDR3 is made up of 14 amino acids. The CDR3 DNA reads TGTGCCAGCAGTTACATGGGGGGACGAGATACGCAGTATTTT. Amino acid sequence: CASSYMGGRDTQYF.

The CDR3 bases are TGTGCCAGCAGCCAAGGGACAGGTGATAATTCACCCCTCCACTTT. Translating gives CASSQGTGDNSPLHF. The chain joins TRBV3-1 (or the pseudogene TRBV3-2) to TRBJ1-6; the match to TRBD1 covers 7 bases. The CDR3 contains 15 residues. Germline V CDR1 and CDR2: LGHDT, YNNKEL (reference sequence). V lost 1 base and J lost 5; bases outside the gene matches: 2.

V and J are TRBV2 and TRBJ1-2, with 9 nucleotides matching TRBD1. V shed 5 bases, J shed 7 bases, and the junction held 11 bases outside the gene matches. Germline CDR1 is SNHLY and CDR2 is FYNNEI. This CDR3 contains 15 residues. CDR3 amino acids: CASSPLGTGIGGYTF. CDR3 nucleotides: TGTGCCAGCAGTCCCCTAGGGACAGGGATCGGTGGCTACACCTTC.

The chain employs TRBV18 and TRBJ1-1; D not certain. The germline gives CDR1 KGHSH, CDR2 LQKENI. Trimming shortened V by 2 bases and J by 4 bases, and 11 bases separated the two germline ends. The CDR3 spans 14 residues. The CDR3 DNA reads TGTGCCAGCTCACCAGGGAGGGAGGTCACTGAAGCTTTCTTT. Its protein product is CASSPGREVTEAFF.

The gene calls are TRBV18 and TRBJ1-2; a weak D match, TRBD1 (6 bases). Germline V gives CDR1 KGHSH, CDR2 LQKENI. This CDR3 is built from 15 residues. V lost 3 bases to trimming and J lost 4 bases, with 15 bases between them. The CDR3 DNA follows: TGTGCCAGCTCACCGGACAGATTTACCCGCTATGGCTACACCTTC. Encoded protein: CASSPDRFTRYGYTF. Full variable domain (outside the CDR3, taken from reference TRBV18 and TRBJ1-2): NAGVMQNPRHLVRRRGQEARLRCSPMKGHSHVYWYRQLPEEGLKFMVYLQKENIIDESGMPKERFSAEFPKEGPSILRIQQVVRGDSAAYFCASSPDRFTRYGYTFGSGTRLTVV.

This sequence joins TRBV9 and TRBJ1-6, with 10 bases identical to TRBD1. The CDR3 runs to 15 residues. The V segment lost 3 bases and the J segment 7 bases; nucleotides outside the gene matches: 4. Germline-derived CDR1 and CDR2 are SGDLS and YYNGEE. The CDR3 spells CASSGRQGANSPLHF. DNA for the CDR3: TGTGCCAGCAGCGGTAGACAGGGGGCGAATTCACCCCTCCACTTT.

The V call is TRBV7-8, the J call TRBJ1-1; no definite D call. V lost 8 bases to trimming and J lost 2 bases, with 9 bases between them. The CDR3 is 12 residues long. Germline V lookup: CDR1 SGHVS, CDR2 FQNEAQ. The CDR3 DNA reads as TGTGCCAGCGGCGGGCCTAACACTGAAGCTTTCTTT. Translating gives CASGGPNTEAFF.

This chain joins TRBV2 and TRBJ1-6; TRBD1 matches at 8 bases. V shed 8 bases, J shed 10 bases, and the junction held 7 bases outside the gene matches. In germline, CDR1 is SNHLY, CDR2 FYNNEI. The CDR3 is 13 amino acids. As DNA, the CDR3 is TGTGCCAGCCGAGACAGGGGAGCCTCACCCCTCCACTTT. Translated, it gives CASRDRGASPLHF.

The rearrangement links TRBV28 to TRBJ1-1; D not certain. Trimming took off 7 bases at V and 6 bases at J, with 15 bases between the two ends. From germline, CDR1 is MDHEN and CDR2 SYDVKM. This CDR3 region has 13 residues. Here the CDR3 reads CASTQILTAEAFF. DNA for the CDR3: TGTGCCAGCACCCAAATTCTAACAGCTGAAGCTTTCTTT.

The chain's CDR3 is CASMFRGIEKAFF. CDR3 sequence (DNA): TGTGCCAGCATGTTTAGGGGCATCGAGAAAGCTTTCTTT. V gene TRBV11-2 combines with J gene TRBJ1-1; a weak D match, TRBD1 (5 bases). V shed 7 bases and J shed 9 bases, with 18 bases lying between them. The CDR3 extends over 13 amino acids. CDR1 and CDR2 (germline): SGHAT, FQNNGV.

V and J are TRBV7-2 and TRBJ1-3; D ambiguous. The V gene's germline CDR1 is SGHTA and CDR2 FQGNSA. Trimming shortened V by 1 base and J by 15 bases, and 19 bases separated the two germline ends. There are 14 residues in the CDR3. CDR3 DNA sequence: TGTGCCAGCAGCTTAGGAGGGCAAGGAGGTGCGAAATATTTT. Translated: CASSLGGQGGAKYF. Together with reference TRBV7-2 and TRBJ1-3, the CDR3 gives the full variable domain: GAGVSQSPSNKVTEKGKDVELRCDPISGHTALYWYRQSLGQGLEFLIYFQGNSAPDKSGLPSDRFSAERTGGSVSTLTIQRTQQEDSAVYLCASSLGGQGGAKYFGEGSWLTVV.

The chain links TRBV7-9 to TRBJ1-1; D ambiguous. The CDR3 spans 12 residues. CDR1 SEHNR and CDR2 FQNEAQ come from the germline V gene (reference sequence). V was pared by 4 bases and J by 3 bases, with 6 bases between. In DNA form, the CDR3 reads TGTGCCAGCAGCTCTCAGTACACTGAAGCTTTCTTT. It translates to CASSSQYTEAFF. The whole variable domain, filled in from reference TRBV7-9 and TRBJ1-1, reads DTGVSQNPRHKITKRGQNVTFRCDPISEHNRLYWYRQTLGQGPEFLTYFQNEAQLEKSRLLSDRFSAERPKGSFSTLEIQRTEQGDSAMYLCASSSQYTEAFFGQGTRLTVV.

The V call is TRBV24-1, the J call TRBJ2-4, with TRBD1 identical over 9 bases. V lost 2 bases to trimming and J lost 6 bases; unmatched junction nucleotides: 7. The CDR3 has 16 residues. Germline V gene lookup returns CDR1 KGHDR and CDR2 SFDVKD. The CDR3 is CATSDSRTGAGNIQYF. DNA of the CDR3: TGTGCCACCAGTGATTCCCGGACAGGGGCGGGAAACATTCAGTACTTC.

This rearrangement joins TRBV6-2 or TRBV6-3 to TRBJ2-7, with D perhaps given as TRBD1 or TRBD2 (5 bases each). The CDR3 consists of 14 residues. The ends were cut back, 6 bases at V and 4 bases at J, with 16 bases in the middle. The germline V gene has CDR1 MNHEY and CDR2 SVGEGT. For the CDR3, the DNA is TGTGCCAGCAGCCGGGGCGGAAACCCGTACGAGCAGTACTTC. Residues: CASSRGGNPYEQYF.

This chain uses TRBV7-6 with TRBJ1-4; D gene uncertain. The V end was cut by 3 bases, the J end by 0 bases, with 11 bases between. The length of the CDR3 is 16 residues. CDR1 is SGHVS and CDR2 is FNYEAQ in the germline V gene. The CDR3 DNA follows: TGTGCCAGCAGCTTGGGGAGGGCTACAACTAATGAAAAACTGTTTTTT. Protein sequence: CASSLGRATTNEKLFF.

This clone was found once. The genes are TRBV5-8 and TRBJ1-5; TRBD1 is a possible D gene (5 bases). CDR3 length equals 16 residues. Germline loops: CDR1 SGHTS, CDR2 YDEGEE. V was shortened by 4 bases and J by 0 bases, with 14 bases between the two germline ends. This chain's CDR3 is CASSIGTTVSNQPQHF. DNA of the CDR3: TGTGCCAGCAGCATAGGAACGACAGTTAGCAATCAGCCCCAGCATTTT.

V and J are TRBV29-1 and TRBJ2-1; 9 bases are shared with TRBD2. Looked up from germline, CDR1 is SQVTM and CDR2 is ANQGSEA. V lost 4 bases to trimming and J lost 6 bases; unmatched junction nucleotides: 10. The CDR3 spans 15 residues. The CDR3 here is CSVAVQRGVGNEQFF. CDR3 coding DNA: TGCAGCGTTGCGGTACAGCGGGGGGTGGGCAATGAGCAGTTCTTC.

J is TRBJ2-1 and V is TRBV5-1; possible D gene TRBD2, 6 bases. Germline CDR1 is SGHRS and CDR2 is YFSETQ. The germline V and J ends were trimmed by 4 bases and 8 bases, with 19 bases remaining between them. This CDR3 is built from 15 residues. The chain's CDR3 is CASSPDAGNVDEQFF. As DNA, the CDR3 is TGCGCCAGCAGCCCGGATGCGGGGAATGTTGATGAGCAGTTCTTC.

J is TRBJ1-4 and V is TRBV7-9; weak D call: TRBD1 (5 bases). The CDR3 has 15 amino acids. V lost 0 bases and J lost 6, with 11 bases in between. The germline gives CDR1 SEHNR, CDR2 FQNEAQ (reference sequence). Here the CDR3 reads CASSLALSGYEKLFF. The CDR3 nucleotides read TGTGCCAGCAGCTTAGCGCTTTCAGGGTATGAAAAACTGTTTTTT.